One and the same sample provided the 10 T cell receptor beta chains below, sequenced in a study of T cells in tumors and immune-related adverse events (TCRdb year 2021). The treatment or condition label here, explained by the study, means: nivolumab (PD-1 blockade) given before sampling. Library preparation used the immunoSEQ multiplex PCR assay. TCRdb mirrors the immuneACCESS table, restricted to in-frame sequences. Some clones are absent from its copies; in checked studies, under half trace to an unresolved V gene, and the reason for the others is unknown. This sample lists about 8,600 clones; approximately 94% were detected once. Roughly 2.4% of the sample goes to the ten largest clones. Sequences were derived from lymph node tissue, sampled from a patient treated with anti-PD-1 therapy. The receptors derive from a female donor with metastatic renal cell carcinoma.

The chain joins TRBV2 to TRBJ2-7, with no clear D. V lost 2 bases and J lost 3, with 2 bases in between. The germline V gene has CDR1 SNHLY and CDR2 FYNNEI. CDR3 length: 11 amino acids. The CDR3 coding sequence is TGTGCCAGCAGTGAATACTACGAGCAGTACTTC. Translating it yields CASSEYYEQYF.

As DNA, the CDR3 is TGCGCCAGCAGCTTCGACCGCCTAGCGAGCACAGATACGCAGTATTTT. It is translated as CASSFDRLASTDTQYF. The chain employs TRBV5-1 and TRBJ2-3; the D gene is possibly TRBD2 (6 bases). This CDR3 comprises 16 residues. V shed 2 bases and J shed 0 bases, with 13 bases lying between them. CDR1 and CDR2 from the germline V gene are SGHRS and YFSETQ.

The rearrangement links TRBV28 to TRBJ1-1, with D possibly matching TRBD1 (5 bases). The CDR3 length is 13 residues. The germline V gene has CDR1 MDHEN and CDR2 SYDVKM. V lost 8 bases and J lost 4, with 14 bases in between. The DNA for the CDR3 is TGTGCCAGCTCCGGGGGGTGGGTCACTGAAGCTTTCTTT. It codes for CASSGGWVTEAFF.

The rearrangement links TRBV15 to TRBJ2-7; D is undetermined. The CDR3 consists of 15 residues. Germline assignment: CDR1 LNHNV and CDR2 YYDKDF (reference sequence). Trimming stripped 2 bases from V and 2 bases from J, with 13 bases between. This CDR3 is CATSRPQDGTYEQYF. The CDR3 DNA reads TGTGCCACCAGCAGACCCCAGGACGGAACCTACGAGCAGTACTTC.

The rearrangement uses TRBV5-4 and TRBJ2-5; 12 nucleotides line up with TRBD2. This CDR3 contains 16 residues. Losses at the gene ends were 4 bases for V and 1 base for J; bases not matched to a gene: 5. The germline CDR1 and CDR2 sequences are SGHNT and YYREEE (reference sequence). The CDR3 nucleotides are TGTGCCAGCAGCAGAGAACTAGCGGGGGGCCAAGAGACCCAGTACTTC. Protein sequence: CASSRELAGGQETQYF.

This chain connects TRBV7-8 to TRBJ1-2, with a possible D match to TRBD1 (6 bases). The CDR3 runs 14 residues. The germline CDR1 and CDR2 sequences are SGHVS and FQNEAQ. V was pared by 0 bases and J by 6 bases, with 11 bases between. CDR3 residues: CASSLAGQGNGYTF. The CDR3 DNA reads TGTGCCAGCAGCTTAGCGGGGCAGGGGAATGGCTACACCTTC.

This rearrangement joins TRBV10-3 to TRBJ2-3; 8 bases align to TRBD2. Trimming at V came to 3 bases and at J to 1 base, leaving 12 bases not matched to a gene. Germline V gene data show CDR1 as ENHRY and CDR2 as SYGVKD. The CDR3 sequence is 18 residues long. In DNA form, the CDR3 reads TGTGCCATCAGTGACCTGACTAGCCGGCGGGGGGGCACAGATACGCAGTATTTT. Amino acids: CAISDLTSRRGGTDTQYF.

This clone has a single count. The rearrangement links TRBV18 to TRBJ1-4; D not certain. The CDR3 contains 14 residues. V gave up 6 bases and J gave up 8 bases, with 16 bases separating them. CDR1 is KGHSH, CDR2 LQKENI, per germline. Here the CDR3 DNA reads TGTGCCAGCTCTCCGCGGGCGAGTGGAGAAAAACTGTTTTTT. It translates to CASSPRASGEKLFF.

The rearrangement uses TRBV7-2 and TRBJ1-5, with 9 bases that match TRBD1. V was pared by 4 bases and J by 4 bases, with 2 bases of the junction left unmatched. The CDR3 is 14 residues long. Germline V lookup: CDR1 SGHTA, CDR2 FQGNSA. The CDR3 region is CASSSTGGNQPQHF. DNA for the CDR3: TGTGCCAGCAGCTCGACAGGGGGTAATCAGCCCCAGCATTTT.

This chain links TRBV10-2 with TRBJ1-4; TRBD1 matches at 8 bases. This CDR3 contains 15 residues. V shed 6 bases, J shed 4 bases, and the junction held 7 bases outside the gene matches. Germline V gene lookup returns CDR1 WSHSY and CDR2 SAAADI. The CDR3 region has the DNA TGCGCCAGCAGGCTAACAGGGGGACTTAATGAAAAACTGTTTTTT. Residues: CASRLTGGLNEKLFF.